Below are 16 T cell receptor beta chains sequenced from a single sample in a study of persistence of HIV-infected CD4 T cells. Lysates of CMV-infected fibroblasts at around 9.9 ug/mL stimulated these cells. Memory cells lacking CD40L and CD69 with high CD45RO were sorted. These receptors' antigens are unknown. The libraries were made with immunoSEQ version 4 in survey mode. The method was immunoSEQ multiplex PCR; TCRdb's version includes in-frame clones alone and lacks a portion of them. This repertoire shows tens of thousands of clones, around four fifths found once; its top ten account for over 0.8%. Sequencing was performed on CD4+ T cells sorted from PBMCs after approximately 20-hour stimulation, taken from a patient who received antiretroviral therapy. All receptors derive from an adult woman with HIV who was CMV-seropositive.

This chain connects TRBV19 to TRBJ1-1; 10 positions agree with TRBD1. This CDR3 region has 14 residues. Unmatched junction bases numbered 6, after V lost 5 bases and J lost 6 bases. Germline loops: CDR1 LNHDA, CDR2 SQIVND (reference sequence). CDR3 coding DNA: TGTGCCAGTAGTCCCCGGGACAGGGGTCCTGAAGCTTTCTTT. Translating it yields CASSPRDRGPEAFF.

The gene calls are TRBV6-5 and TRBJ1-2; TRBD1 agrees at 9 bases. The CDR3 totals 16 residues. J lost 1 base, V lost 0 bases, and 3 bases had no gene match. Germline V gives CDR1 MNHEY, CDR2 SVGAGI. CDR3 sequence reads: CASSYSDRGNNYGYTF. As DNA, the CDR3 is TGTGCCAGCAGTTACTCGGACAGGGGCAATAACTATGGCTACACCTTC.

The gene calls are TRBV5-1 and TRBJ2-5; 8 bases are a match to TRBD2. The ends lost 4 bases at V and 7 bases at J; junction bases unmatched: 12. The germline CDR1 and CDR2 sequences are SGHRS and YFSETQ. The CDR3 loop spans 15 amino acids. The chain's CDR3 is CASSELSGGSGTQYF. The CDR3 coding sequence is TGCGCCAGCAGCGAGTTAAGCGGGGGATCTGGGACCCAGTACTTC.

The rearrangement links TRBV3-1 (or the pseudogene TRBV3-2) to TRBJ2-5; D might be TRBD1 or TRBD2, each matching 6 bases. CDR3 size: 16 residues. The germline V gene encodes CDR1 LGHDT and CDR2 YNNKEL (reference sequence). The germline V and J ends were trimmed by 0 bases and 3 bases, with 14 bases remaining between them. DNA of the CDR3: TGTGCCAGCAGCCAAGATTCATTGAGGGGGGAAGAGACCCAGTACTTC. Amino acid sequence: CASSQDSLRGEETQYF.

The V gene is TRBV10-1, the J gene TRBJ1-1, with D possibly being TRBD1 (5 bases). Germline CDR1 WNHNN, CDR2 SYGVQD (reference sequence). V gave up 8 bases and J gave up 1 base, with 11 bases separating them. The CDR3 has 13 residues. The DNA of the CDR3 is TGCGCCAGCGCCCGGGACTCGAACACTGAAGCTTTCTTT. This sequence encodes CASARDSNTEAFF.

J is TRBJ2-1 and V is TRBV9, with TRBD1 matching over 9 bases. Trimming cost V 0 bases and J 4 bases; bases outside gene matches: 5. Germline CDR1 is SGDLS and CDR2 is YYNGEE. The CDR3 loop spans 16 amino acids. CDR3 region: CASSVGGQGPYNEQFF. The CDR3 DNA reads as TGTGCCAGCAGCGTAGGAGGACAGGGGCCATACAATGAGCAGTTCTTC.

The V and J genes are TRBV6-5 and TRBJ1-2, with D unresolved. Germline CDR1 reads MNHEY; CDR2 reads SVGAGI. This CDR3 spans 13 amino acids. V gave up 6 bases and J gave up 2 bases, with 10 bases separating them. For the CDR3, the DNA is TGTGCCAGCAGCAGACAAGCCAACTATGGCTACACCTTC. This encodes CASSRQANYGYTF.

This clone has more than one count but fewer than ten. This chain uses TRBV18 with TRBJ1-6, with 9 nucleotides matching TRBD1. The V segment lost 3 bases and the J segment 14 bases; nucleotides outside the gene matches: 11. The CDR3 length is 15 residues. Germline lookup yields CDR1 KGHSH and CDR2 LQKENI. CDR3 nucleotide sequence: TGTGCCAGCTCACCTCCGGGACAGGGTAATAAAGCCCTCCACTTT. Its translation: CASSPPGQGNKALHF.

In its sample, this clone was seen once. This CDR3 reads CASSLGASPFYGYTF. CDR3 DNA: TGTGCCAGCAGCTTAGGAGCCAGCCCCTTCTATGGCTACACCTTC. This chain uses TRBV7-9 with TRBJ1-2; D is undetermined. Between the trimmed V and J ends, which lost 1 base and 4 bases, there was a span of 13 bases. The CDR3 length is 15 residues. CDR1 SEHNR and CDR2 FQNEAQ come from the germline V gene (reference sequence).

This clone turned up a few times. The DNA of the CDR3 is TGTGCCAGCTCACTCAAGGGGGCGGAGGAAGCTTTCTTT. Amino acids: CASSLKGAEEAFF. The chain couples TRBV18 to TRBJ1-1; TRBD1 aligns across 7 bases. The CDR3 has 13 amino acids. Germline V gene sequence: CDR1 KGHSH, CDR2 LQKENI. V gave up 4 bases and J gave up 8 bases; unmatched junction bases: 7.

This CDR3 is CASSIKTGRGTGELFF. The CDR3 DNA reads as TGTGCCAGTAGTATCAAGACAGGGAGGGGCACCGGGGAGCTGTTTTTT. V gene TRBV19 combines with J gene TRBJ2-2; D possibly matches TRBD1 or TRBD2 (7 bases each). Germline values: CDR1 LNHDA, CDR2 SQIVND (reference sequence). V was pared by 3 bases and J by 4 bases, with 15 bases between. The CDR3 totals 16 residues.

The DNA for the CDR3 is TGCAGTGCTAGTACTCCGGGACAGCAAACCTACGAGCAGTACTTC. Translated: CSASTPGQQTYEQYF. The chain joins TRBV20-1 to TRBJ2-7; 7 bases match TRBD1. The CDR3 totals 15 residues. Germline assignment: CDR1 DFQATT and CDR2 SNEGSKA (reference sequence). Trimming at V came to 3 bases and at J to 2 bases, leaving 10 bases not matched to a gene.

CDR3 region: CASSFAGGGTYNEQFF. CDR3 in DNA: TGTGCCAGCAGTTTTGCAGGGGGGGGGACCTACAATGAGCAGTTCTTC. V is TRBV27 and J is TRBJ2-1; D may correspond to TRBD1 or TRBD2 (7 bases each). CDR1 MNHEY and CDR2 SMNVEV come from the germline V gene (reference sequence). The germline V and J ends were trimmed by 3 bases and 2 bases, with 14 bases remaining between them. The CDR3 has 16 residues.

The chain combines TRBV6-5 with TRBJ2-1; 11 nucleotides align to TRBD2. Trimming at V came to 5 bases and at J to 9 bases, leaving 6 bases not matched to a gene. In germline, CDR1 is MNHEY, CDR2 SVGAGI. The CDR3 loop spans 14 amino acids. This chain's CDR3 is CASSISGGAAEQFF. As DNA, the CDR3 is TGTGCCAGCAGTATTAGCGGGGGGGCCGCTGAGCAGTTCTTC.

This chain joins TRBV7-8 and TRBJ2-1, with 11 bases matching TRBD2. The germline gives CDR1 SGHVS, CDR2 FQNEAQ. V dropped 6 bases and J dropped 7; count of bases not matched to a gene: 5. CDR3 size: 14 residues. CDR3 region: CASRAVAGGNEQFF. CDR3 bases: TGTGCCAGCAGGGCGGTAGCGGGAGGGAATGAGCAGTTCTTC.

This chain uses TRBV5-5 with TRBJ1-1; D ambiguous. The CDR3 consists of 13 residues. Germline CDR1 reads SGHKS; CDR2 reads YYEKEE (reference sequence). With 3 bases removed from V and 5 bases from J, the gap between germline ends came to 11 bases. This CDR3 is CASSSMSQTEAFF. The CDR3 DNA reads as TGTGCCAGCAGCTCTATGAGTCAAACTGAAGCTTTCTTT.